What follows are 6 T cell receptor beta chains derived from one specimen sequenced in a study of T-cell memory formation after mild COVID-19. TCRdb itself ran the 5' RACE reads through MiXCR, one entry per CDR3 protein. This table has 470,000 or so distinct CDR3 sequences, around 20% appearing once. The sample taken for sequencing was PBMCs or a T cell subset sorted from them (not recorded which). Receptors were obtained from an adult woman who had mild COVID-19 (a few samples of this study predate the infection). Cell type and time point are not known.

This clonotype appeared a few times. The genes are TRBV6-1 and TRBJ2-7, with a weak D call TRBD2 (5 bases). The CDR3 has 11 amino acids. Germline values: CDR1 MNHNS, CDR2 SASEGT. The germline V and J ends were trimmed by 6 bases and 10 bases, with 13 bases remaining between them. The chain's CDR3 is CASSLPGGQYF. The CDR3 nucleotides are TGTGCCAGCAGCTTGCCAGGAGGTCAGTACTTC.

This clonotype was observed a handful of times. V gene TRBV20-1 combines with J gene TRBJ2-1; D may correspond to TRBD1 or TRBD2 (5 bases each). The CDR3 is 15 residues long. The V gene's germline CDR1 is DFQATT and CDR2 SNEGSKA (reference sequence). The V end was cut by 0 bases, the J end by 8 bases, with 17 bases between. The CDR3 here is CSARDTGPPFDEQFF. CDR3 nucleotide sequence: TGCAGTGCTAGAGACACGGGGCCACCCTTTGATGAGCAGTTCTTC.

The chain employs TRBV3-1 and TRBJ1-6; 8 nucleotides align to TRBD1. The CDR3 loop spans 12 amino acids. The germline CDR1 and CDR2 sequences are LGHDT and YNNKEL (reference sequence). The trim removed 7 bases at V and 9 bases at J, leaving 2 bases unmatched. CDR3 sequence (DNA): TGTGCCAGCACCGGGACAGGTTCACCCCTCCACTTT. Translated: CASTGTGSPLHF. The full variable domain, rest sourced from reference TRBV3-1 and TRBJ1-6, is DTAVSQTPKYLVTQMGNDKSIKCEQNLGHDTMYWYKQDSKKFLKIMFSYNNKELIINETVPNRFSPKSPDKAHLNLHINSLELGDSAVYFCASTGTGSPLHFGNGTRLTVT.

This clonotype was seen more than once but under ten times. V and J are TRBV2 and TRBJ2-1, with 8 bases lining up with TRBD1. The CDR3 covers 15 residues. V gave up 11 bases and J gave up 9 bases; unmatched junction bases: 18. Germline CDR1 and CDR2: SNHLY and FYNNEI. For the CDR3, the DNA is TGTGCCGGGGCCCGACAGGGGATGGGGTCGGGTGAGCAGTTCTTC. Translating gives CAGARQGMGSGEQFF.

This clonotype has a handful of counts. The chain recombines TRBV5-6 with TRBJ2-5; 11 bases line up with TRBD1. CDR1 is SGHDT, CDR2 YYEEEE, per germline. The CDR3 spans 15 residues. V lost 3 bases to trimming and J lost 2 bases; unmatched junction nucleotides: 3. DNA for the CDR3: TGTGCCAGCAGCTACGGGACAGGGGGTCAAGAGACCCAGTACTTC. This codes for CASSYGTGGQETQYF.

V usage is TRBV29-1 and J usage is TRBJ1-2, with D hard to call. Per germline, CDR1 SQVTM and CDR2 ANQGSEA. This CDR3 comprises 13 residues. Trimming took 4 bases from V and 0 from J, leaving 9 bases between them. CDR3 bases: TGCAGCGTTGCAGGCCAGGCTAACTATGGCTACACCTTC. This codes for CSVAGQANYGYTF. The variable domain in full, with the rest retrieved from reference TRBV29-1 and TRBJ1-2, is SAVISQKPSRDICQRGTSLTIQCQVDSQVTMMFWYRQQPGQSLTLIATANQGSEATYESGFVIDKFPISRPNLTFSTLTVSNMSPEDSSIYLCSVAGQANYGYTFGSGTRLTVV.